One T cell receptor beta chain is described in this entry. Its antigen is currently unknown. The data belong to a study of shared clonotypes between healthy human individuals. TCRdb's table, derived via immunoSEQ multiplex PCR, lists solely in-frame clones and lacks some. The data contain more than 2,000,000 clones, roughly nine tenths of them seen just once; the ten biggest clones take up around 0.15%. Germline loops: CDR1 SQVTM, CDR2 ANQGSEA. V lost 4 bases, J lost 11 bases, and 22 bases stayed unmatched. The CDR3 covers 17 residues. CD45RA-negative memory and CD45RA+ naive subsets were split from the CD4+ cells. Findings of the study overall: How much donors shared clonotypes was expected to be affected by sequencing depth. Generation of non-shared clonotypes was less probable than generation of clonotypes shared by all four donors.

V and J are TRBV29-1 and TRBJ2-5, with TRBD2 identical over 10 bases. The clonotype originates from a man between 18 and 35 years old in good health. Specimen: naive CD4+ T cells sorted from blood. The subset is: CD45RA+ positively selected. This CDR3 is CSVVTSGARTHPKAQYF. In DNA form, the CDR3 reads TGCAGCGTTGTTACTAGCGGGGCCCGAACCCACCCGAAGGCGCAGTACTTC.